This TCR beta chain was identified in a study of shared T cell receptors in the human thymus. Trimming stripped 5 bases from V and 0 bases from J, with 13 bases between. Germline V CDR1 and CDR2: MRHNA, SNTAGT. This CDR3 is built from 15 residues. TCRdb keeps only in-frame clones here, not all; method: immunoSEQ multiplex PCR. Here the sample spans approximately 400,000 clones, just under 95% being singletons. This clonotype originated in a human donor. The chain has TRBV6-4 and TRBJ1-2, with D unresolved. Material for sequencing was thymocytes. CDR3 sequence (DNA): TGTGCCAGCAGTCCCGTCGGGTCAGCTAACTATGGCTACACCTTC. It yields the protein CASSPVGSANYGYTF.